This T cell receptor (beta chain) is drawn from a study of blood T cells in healthy people across ages. J was trimmed by 1 base and V by 4 bases; bases with no gene match: 6. This CDR3 has 15 residues. In germline, CDR1 is LGHNA, CDR2 YNFKEQ. As concerns this clonotype: The antigen remains unidentified.

Study-level points and caveats: The study found more naive CD4+ cells and higher diversity in long-lived than aged donors. There was a strong correlation between TCR beta diversity and naive T cell percentage.

A second PCR of about 6 to 12 cycles used a sample-barcoded 5' primer and a J-beta primer mix. Each CDR3 protein is one row after TCRdb ran MiXCR on the 5' RACE reads. The data contain around 1,600,000 distinct CDR3 sequences, 42% of them singletons. The rearrangement links TRBV4-2 to TRBJ2-5, with 7 bases that match TRBD1. The sequence came from a woman aged 18 to 35 in good health. Sequenced: blood. CDR3 DNA: TGTGCCAGCAGCCGGAGACAGGGAGCCCAAGAGACCCAGTACTTC. Translating gives CASSRRQGAQETQYF.